These 26 T cell receptor beta chains were all obtained from the same sample, sequenced in a study of CD8+ T cells in alopecia areata (dated by TCRdb to between 2018 and 2020). Libraries were constructed by the immunoSEQ multiplex PCR assay. RNA was extracted from all samples and reverse transcribed into cDNA as template for TCR sequencing. The table was pulled from immuneACCESS by TCRdb, which kept in-frame rearrangements only. Such tables lose some clones; where checked, under half of the loss comes from unresolved V genes, and the rest has no known cause. The sample table records hundreds of thousands of clones; around 62% of these occur just once. Jointly, the top ten make up over 0.4% of the sample. This specimen's time point label, interpreted: baseline before oral tofacitinib. Sample: CD4+ T cells sorted from blood, taken at week 0. The receptors derive from a human donor with alopecia areata.

This clone was seen more than once but under ten times. The genes are TRBV18 and TRBJ2-7, with D maybe TRBD1 (5 bases). Germline V gene data show CDR1 as KGHSH and CDR2 as LQKENI. The CDR3 spans 15 residues. The germline V and J ends were trimmed by 3 bases and 8 bases, with 20 bases remaining between them. CDR3 in DNA: TGTGCCAGCTCACCTCCCGGTGGAGTGGGGCTCCAGCAGTACTTC. Its protein product is CASSPPGGVGLQQYF.

CDR3 residues: CSVRQLPTDTQYF. In DNA, the CDR3 is TGCAGCGTTAGACAGTTACCCACAGATACGCAGTATTTT. The rearrangement joins TRBV29-1 to TRBJ2-3, with D perhaps matching TRBD1 (5 bases). The CDR3 loop spans 13 amino acids. The V gene lost 5 bases and the J gene lost 2 bases, with 11 bases spanning the gap. CDR1 and CDR2 from the germline V gene are SQVTM and ANQGSEA.

The V gene is TRBV11-2, the J gene TRBJ1-4; D uncertain. CDR1 and CDR2 from the germline V gene are SGHAT and FQNNGV. This CDR3 is built from 12 residues. V lost 3 bases to trimming and J lost 7 bases, with 6 bases between them. Here the CDR3 reads CASSFGVEKLFF. CDR3 sequence (DNA): TGTGCCAGCAGCTTTGGGGTTGAAAAACTGTTTTTT.

V usage is TRBV25-1 and J usage is TRBJ1-5, with a weak D call TRBD1 (6 bases). The germline V and J ends were trimmed by 8 bases and 7 bases, with 15 bases remaining between them. Germline CDR1 is MGHDK and CDR2 is SYGVNS. The CDR3 totals 13 residues. This CDR3 is CASEAGAGQPQHF. The CDR3 nucleotides read TGTGCCAGCGAGGCGGGGGCAGGCCAGCCCCAGCATTTT.

The chain links TRBV5-6 to TRBJ2-3; 12 bases match TRBD2. After removal of 4 bases from V and 8 bases from J, the junction contained 8 bases not matched to a gene. Per germline, CDR1 SGHDT and CDR2 YYEEEE. The length of the CDR3 is 15 residues. CDR3 nucleotide sequence: TGTGCCAGCAGCGTAACTAGCGGGAGGACCGGTACGCAGTATTTT. It encodes CASSVTSGRTGTQYF.

The rearrangement uses TRBV6-4 and TRBJ2-3; D is possibly TRBD1 or TRBD2 (6 bases each). Trimming removed 4 bases from V and 4 bases from J, with 15 bases in between. Germline-derived CDR1 and CDR2 are MRHNA and SNTAGT. The CDR3 extends over 15 amino acids. CDR3 amino acids: CASSALGGESDTQYF. DNA for the CDR3: TGTGCCAGCAGTGCGTTGGGGGGCGAATCAGATACGCAGTATTTT.

The rearrangement uses TRBV25-1 and TRBJ1-4, with D perhaps matching TRBD1 (6 bases). This CDR3 has 12 residues. V lost 6 bases and J 4 bases, leaving 6 bases between the germline ends. Looked up from germline, CDR1 is MGHDK and CDR2 is SYGVNS. The CDR3 loop is CASSRGNEKLFF. The CDR3 DNA follows: TGTGCCAGCAGCAGGGGTAATGAAAAACTGTTTTTT. The full variable domain, rest sourced from reference TRBV25-1 and TRBJ1-4, is EADIYQTPRYLVIGTGKKITLECSQTMGHDKMYWYQQDPGMELHLIHYSYGVNSTEKGDLSSESTVSRIRTEHFPLTLESARPSHTSQYLCASSRGNEKLFFGSGTQLSVL.

The V and J genes are TRBV4-1 and TRBJ2-3, with no clear D. V lost 4 bases to trimming and J lost 6 bases, with 17 bases between them. CDR3 length: 15 amino acids. Germline V gives CDR1 MGHRA, CDR2 YSYEKL. CDR3 bases: TGCGCCAGCAGCCGCACGTCCACCTTGGGGGATACGCAGTATTTT. Translated, it gives CASSRTSTLGDTQYF.

The chain is built from TRBV29-1 and TRBJ1-1; D not resolved. The CDR3 consists of 16 residues. V was cut by 4 bases and J by 4 bases, with 22 bases left in between. Germline CDR1 SQVTM, CDR2 ANQGSEA. In DNA form, the CDR3 reads TGCAGCGTTGCCCCTACAAATCTATTCTTTAGCACTGAAGCTTTCTTT. Residues: CSVAPTNLFFSTEAFF. Together with reference TRBV29-1 and TRBJ1-1, the CDR3 gives the full variable domain: SAVISQKPSRDICQRGTSLTIQCQVDSQVTMMFWYRQQPGQSLTLIATANQGSEATYESGFVIDKFPISRPNLTFSTLTVSNMSPEDSSIYLCSVAPTNLFFSTEAFFGQGTRLTVV.

The V and J genes are TRBV10-2 and TRBJ2-1; a weak D match, TRBD2 (6 bases). The CDR3 length is 15 residues. The germline gives CDR1 WSHSY, CDR2 SAAADI. V gave up 10 bases and J gave up 4 bases, with 20 bases separating them. This CDR3 is CATFVLASGYNEQFF. The CDR3 DNA is TGCGCCACCTTCGTTCTAGCGAGCGGGTACAATGAGCAGTTCTTC.

The chain combines TRBV10-3 with TRBJ2-3; TRBD2 matches at 10 bases. With V trimmed by 8 bases and J by 2 bases, 1 base remained unmatched. The CDR3 has 13 residues. In germline, CDR1 is ENHRY, CDR2 SYGVKD. CDR3 residues: CAIGTSDTDTQYF. The CDR3 coding sequence is TGTGCCATCGGGACTAGCGACACAGATACGCAGTATTTT.

The chain links TRBV30 to TRBJ1-1; D unclear. This CDR3 spans 13 amino acids. Germline V lookup: CDR1 GTSNPN, CDR2 SVGIG (reference sequence). Deletions cut 0 bases from V and 2 bases from J, with 7 bases between. The CDR3 region is CAWSVWENTEAFF. The CDR3 coding sequence is TGTGCCTGGAGTGTATGGGAAAACACTGAAGCTTTCTTT.

V and J are TRBV5-1 and TRBJ2-1, with 7 bases that match TRBD1. V was pared by 0 bases and J by 6 bases, with 3 bases of the junction left unmatched. This CDR3 has 14 residues. CDR1 and CDR2 from the germline V gene are SGHRS and YFSETQ. In DNA form, the CDR3 reads TGCGCCAGCAGCTTGGGACAGGGTGGCAATGAGCAGTTCTTC. As protein: CASSLGQGGNEQFF.

The chain employs TRBV18 and TRBJ2-1, with D perhaps TRBD1 (8 bases). The germline V gene encodes CDR1 KGHSH and CDR2 LQKENI. The CDR3 totals 13 residues. V was clipped by 4 bases and J by 7 bases, with 11 bases between them. The CDR3 is CASSLQGGNEQFF. CDR3 bases: TGTGCCAGCTCACTACAGGGGGGGAATGAGCAGTTCTTC.

This chain connects TRBV10-2 to TRBJ2-1; 7 nucleotides match TRBD1. Losses at the gene ends were 0 bases for V and 4 bases for J; bases not matched to a gene: 3. This CDR3 contains 15 residues. Looked up from germline, CDR1 is WSHSY and CDR2 is SAAADI. DNA for the CDR3: TGCGCCAGCAGTGAGTCTTGGGACAGTTACAATGAGCAGTTCTTC. As protein: CASSESWDSYNEQFF.

The chain uses TRBV30 and TRBJ1-5; tentative D call: TRBD1 (6 bases). The CDR3 length is 13 residues. Germline V gene data show CDR1 as GTSNPN and CDR2 as SVGIG (reference sequence). V was cut by 1 base and J by 6 bases, with 10 bases left in between. CDR3 in amino acids: CAWSAGVGQPQHF. CDR3 sequence (DNA): TGTGCCTGGAGTGCAGGGGTGGGTCAGCCCCAGCATTTT.

This clone was recorded once. The chain joins TRBV4-3 to TRBJ2-7; D tentatively fits TRBD1 or TRBD2 (5 bases each). V dropped 4 bases and J dropped 3 bases, with 13 bases sitting between them. Germline V CDR1 and CDR2: LGHNA, YSLEER. This CDR3 is built from 14 residues. The CDR3 region has the DNA TGCGCCAGCAGCCTAACTAGGGGCCTCTACGAGCAGTACTTC. It encodes CASSLTRGLYEQYF.

This chain connects TRBV29-1 to TRBJ2-2; no definite D call. The V end lost 2 bases, the J end lost 4 bases, and 14 bases lay between the germline ends. Per germline, CDR1 SQVTM and CDR2 ANQGSEA. The CDR3 spans 15 residues. The CDR3 is CSVESPELLTGELFF. The CDR3 DNA reads as TGCAGCGTTGAATCCCCCGAGTTACTCACCGGGGAGCTGTTTTTT.

In this sample, this clone turned up a few times. This sequence joins TRBV7-2 and TRBJ2-1; 7 bases are a match to TRBD1. The ends lost 0 bases at V and 5 bases at J; junction bases unmatched: 7. Germline V gene data show CDR1 as SGHTA and CDR2 as FQGNSA. The CDR3 spans 16 residues. The CDR3 sequence is CASSLARGTANNEQFF. In nucleotides, the CDR3 is TGTGCCAGCAGCTTAGCGCGTGGGACAGCTAACAATGAGCAGTTCTTC.

This rearrangement joins TRBV2 to TRBJ1-1; 9 nucleotides match TRBD1. Germline loops: CDR1 SNHLY, CDR2 FYNNEI. V trimming: 7 bases; J trimming: 0 bases; junction bases outside the gene matches: 6. CDR3 length: 15 amino acids. In nucleotides, the CDR3 is TGTGCCAGCATGGGACAGGGCCGCATGAACACTGAAGCTTTCTTT. Translation: CASMGQGRMNTEAFF.

This clone was detected only a few times. This sequence joins TRBV7-2 and TRBJ2-7, with D uncertain. From germline, CDR1 is SGHTA and CDR2 FQGNSA. The CDR3 sequence is 13 residues long. Trimming cost V 1 base and J 4 bases, with 8 bases left between them. The CDR3 DNA is TGTGCCAGCAGCTTAGGGGTTGGGTACGAGCAGTACTTC. Protein sequence: CASSLGVGYEQYF.

This chain joins TRBV15 and TRBJ1-3; D remains unclear. Germline V gene sequence: CDR1 LNHNV, CDR2 YYDKDF (reference sequence). The CDR3 extends over 18 amino acids. The ends were cut back, 0 bases at V and 4 bases at J, with 19 bases in the middle. This CDR3 reads CATSRDLERRRAGNTIYF. DNA for the CDR3: TGTGCCACCAGCAGAGATCTGGAAAGGCGGAGGGCCGGAAACACCATATATTTT.

The gene calls are TRBV30 and TRBJ1-2; maybe TRBD1 (5 bases). The germline gives CDR1 GTSNPN, CDR2 SVGIG (reference sequence). Trimming took 5 bases from V and 6 from J, leaving 19 bases between them. The CDR3 consists of 14 residues. The CDR3 is CAWDDLGLDDGYTF. The CDR3 DNA is TGTGCCTGGGATGATTTGGGACTAGACGATGGCTACACCTTC.

The chain uses TRBV4-1 and TRBJ2-3, with TRBD2 identical over 8 bases. The length of the CDR3 is 18 residues. From germline, CDR1 is MGHRA and CDR2 YSYEKL. Unmatched junction bases numbered 10, after V lost 0 bases and J lost 2 bases. CDR3 sequence: CASSQEAGEGVVTDTQYF. In nucleotides, the CDR3 is TGCGCCAGCAGCCAAGAAGCGGGAGAGGGGGTGGTCACAGATACGCAGTATTTT.

The J gene is TRBJ1-1, the V gene TRBV30; maybe TRBD1 (5 bases). The V gene's germline CDR1 is GTSNPN and CDR2 SVGIG (reference sequence). The V end was cut by 1 base, the J end by 4 bases, with 13 bases between. The CDR3 runs to 14 residues. The CDR3 loop is CAWSDQAQGTEAFF. The CDR3 coding sequence is TGTGCCTGGAGTGACCAGGCCCAGGGCACTGAAGCTTTCTTT. The whole variable domain, filled in from reference TRBV30 and TRBJ1-1, reads SQTIHQWPATLVQPVGSPLSLECTVEGTSNPNLYWYRQAAGRGLQLLFYSVGIGQISSEVPQNLSASRPQDRQFILSSKKLLLSDSGFYLCAWSDQAQGTEAFFGQGTRLTVV.

This chain links TRBV29-1 with TRBJ1-1, with D unclear. V was shortened by 2 bases and J by 0 bases, with 7 bases between the two germline ends. From germline, CDR1 is SQVTM and CDR2 ANQGSEA. The length of the CDR3 is 13 residues. The CDR3: CSVERTMNTEAFF. The CDR3 bases are TGCAGCGTTGAACGGACCATGAACACTGAAGCTTTCTTT.